The 5 T cell receptor beta chains below were found in one sample sequenced in a study of cytomegalovirus exposure and HLA in healthy donors. 60 Vbeta and 13 Jbeta primers were used in PCR. Repertoires were generated with immunoSEQ multiplex PCR, while TCRdb's copy carries only in-frame clones and drops some. The sample consists of 110,000 to 150,000 clones, around 79% of them appearing once. Sequences were obtained from PBMCs. Receptor source: a woman aged 45-59 years in good health and CMV-seropositive.

The table lists this clone with a few counts. The genes are TRBV30 and TRBJ1-1; D remains unclear. The V and J ends lost 4 bases and 0 bases respectively, with 9 bases between them. Germline lookup yields CDR1 GTSNPN and CDR2 SVGIG (reference sequence). The CDR3 is 13 amino acids. The CDR3 DNA is TGTGCCTGGACCGTGGCCGTGAACACTGAAGCTTTCTTT. It codes for CAWTVAVNTEAFF.

The CDR3 DNA is TGCGCCATACACCGGGGGAGGGTCAGGGGAAACACCATATATTTT. This encodes CAIHRGRVRGNTIYF. The rearrangement uses TRBV5-1 and TRBJ1-3; TRBD1 is a possible D gene (5 bases). CDR3 length equals 15 residues. From germline, CDR1 is SGHRS and CDR2 YFSETQ. V lost 9 bases and J lost 4, with 20 bases in between. The variable domain in full, completed from reference TRBV5-1 and TRBJ1-3, reads KAGVTQTPRYLIKTRGQQVTLSCSPISGHRSVSWYQQTPGQGLQFLFEYFSETQRNKGNFPGRFSGRQFSNSRSEMNVSTLELGDSALYLCAIHRGRVRGNTIYFGEGSWLTVV.

This clone is a singleton in its sample. DNA for the CDR3: TGCGCCAGCAGCTTGGGGCAGGATAATTCACCCCTCCACTTT. This codes for CASSLGQDNSPLHF. V is TRBV5-1 and J is TRBJ1-6, with no clear D. Germline V gene lookup returns CDR1 SGHRS and CDR2 YFSETQ. The V end lost 0 bases, the J end lost 5 bases, and 6 bases lay between the germline ends. The CDR3 contains 14 residues. Together with reference TRBV5-1 and TRBJ1-6, the CDR3 gives the full variable domain: KAGVTQTPRYLIKTRGQQVTLSCSPISGHRSVSWYQQTPGQGLQFLFEYFSETQRNKGNFPGRFSGRQFSNSRSEMNVSTLELGDSALYLCASSLGQDNSPLHFGNGTRLTVT.

This chain uses TRBV27 with TRBJ2-5; 9 bases are a match to TRBD2. Germline V gene lookup returns CDR1 MNHEY and CDR2 SMNVEV (reference sequence). The CDR3 is made up of 15 amino acids. V shed 8 bases and J 5 bases; nucleotides not matched to a gene: 12. Here the CDR3 DNA reads TGTGCCAGCCAACACCTACGCGGGGGGGCGGAGACCCAGTACTTC. Protein: CASQHLRGGAETQYF.

The chain combines TRBV28 with TRBJ1-3; D is unclear. The V end was cut by 4 bases, the J end by 0 bases, with 10 bases between. CDR3 length equals 15 residues. Germline assignment: CDR1 MDHEN and CDR2 SYDVKM. The CDR3 DNA sequence: TGTGCCAGCAGTTCCCTGACACGCTCTGGAAACACCATATATTTT. Translating it yields CASSSLTRSGNTIYF.